A single sample gave rise to the 5 T cell receptor beta chains below, sequenced in a study of identical twins. TCRdb independently ran MiXCR on the 5' RACE reads; one entry per CDR3 protein. The data contain nearly 650,000 distinct CDR3 sequences, under 8.5% of them singletons. These sequences were also reported in another study, on yellow fever vaccine responses in identical twins.

The sample taken for sequencing was PBMCs. The receptors were sampled from a young woman in good health.

This clonotype was detected only a few times. The J gene is TRBJ2-1, the V gene TRBV29-1; 8 bases match TRBD2. V shed 1 base and J 5 bases; nucleotides not matched to a gene: 7. Germline V lookup: CDR1 SQVTM, CDR2 ANQGSEA. The length of the CDR3 is 15 residues. The CDR3 sequence is CSVEGATSGNNEQFF. The CDR3 region has the DNA TGCAGCGTTGAAGGAGCAACTAGCGGAAACAATGAGCAGTTCTTC.

This clonotype was counted at least ten times. This rearrangement joins TRBV10-3 to TRBJ2-1, with TRBD2 identical over 9 bases. CDR1 is ENHRY, CDR2 SYGVKD, per germline. The CDR3 covers 15 residues. V dropped 6 bases and J dropped 8; count of bases not matched to a gene: 11. CDR3 sequence: CAIREPGLASDEQFF. The CDR3 region has the DNA TGTGCCATCAGGGAACCGGGACTAGCTAGCGATGAGCAGTTCTTC.

About this clonotype: With a much larger clone just one base away, this may be a read error. The CDR3 reads CASGFWGSSYNEQFF. The DNA for the CDR3 is TGTGCCAGCGGTTTTTGGGGAAGCTCCTACAATGAGCAGTTCTTC. This chain links TRBV12-3 or TRBV12-4 with TRBJ2-1; D is ambiguous. This CDR3 is built from 15 residues.

This clonotype was counted between two and nine times. V usage is TRBV9 and J usage is TRBJ2-1; tentatively, D is TRBD2 (5 bases). CDR3 size: 16 residues. Germline V gives CDR1 SGDLS, CDR2 YYNGEE. V was cut by 4 bases and J by 7 bases, with 21 bases left in between. For the CDR3, the DNA is TGTGCCAGCAGCCCGAGCGCTAGCCCATCTTCAAATGAGCAGTTCTTC. This codes for CASSPSASPSSNEQFF.

This clonotype was counted between two and nine times. V usage is TRBV24-1 and J usage is TRBJ2-7; tentative D call: TRBD1 (6 bases). The CDR3 has 15 amino acids. V lost 4 bases and J 0 bases, leaving 12 bases between the germline ends. In germline, CDR1 is KGHDR, CDR2 SFDVKD. CDR3 protein: CATSEAGTSSYEQYF. DNA for the CDR3: TGTGCCACCAGTGAAGCCGGGACATCCTCCTACGAGCAGTACTTC.